The entry that follows covers one T cell receptor (beta chain) sequence. The antigen is not known. This entry comes from a study of identical twins. Study observations and caveats: Some out-of-frame alpha sequences were shared by twins, and these showed excess low generation probability.

TCRdb recomputed calls from the 5' RACE reads with MiXCR, one row per CDR3 protein. Among about 690,000 distinct CDR3 sequences listed, over 5% were seen once. The CDR3 is 12 residues long. The germline gives CDR1 SGHRS, CDR2 YFSETQ. V shed 2 bases and J 5 bases; nucleotides not matched to a gene: 1. This clonotype originated in a man between 18 and 35 years old in good health. The sequencing sample was made of naive T cells sorted from blood. The rearrangement uses TRBV5-1 and TRBJ2-7; 7 nucleotides align to TRBD2. CDR3 in amino acids: CASSFTSDEQYF. The CDR3 DNA follows: TGCGCCAGCAGCTTTACTAGCGACGAGCAGTACTTC.